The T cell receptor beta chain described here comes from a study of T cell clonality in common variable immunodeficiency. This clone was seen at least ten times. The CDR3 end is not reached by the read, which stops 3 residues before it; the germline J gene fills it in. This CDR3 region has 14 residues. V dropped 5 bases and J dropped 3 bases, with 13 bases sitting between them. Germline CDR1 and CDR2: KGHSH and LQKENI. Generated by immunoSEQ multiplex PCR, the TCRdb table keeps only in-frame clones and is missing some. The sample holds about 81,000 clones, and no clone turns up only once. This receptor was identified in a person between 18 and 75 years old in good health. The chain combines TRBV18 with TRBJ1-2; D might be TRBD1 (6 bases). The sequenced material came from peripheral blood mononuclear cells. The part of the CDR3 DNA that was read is TGTGCCAGCTCATCCGACAGGCGTGACTATGGC. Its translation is CASSSDRRDYG. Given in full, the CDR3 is CASSSDRRDYGYTF.